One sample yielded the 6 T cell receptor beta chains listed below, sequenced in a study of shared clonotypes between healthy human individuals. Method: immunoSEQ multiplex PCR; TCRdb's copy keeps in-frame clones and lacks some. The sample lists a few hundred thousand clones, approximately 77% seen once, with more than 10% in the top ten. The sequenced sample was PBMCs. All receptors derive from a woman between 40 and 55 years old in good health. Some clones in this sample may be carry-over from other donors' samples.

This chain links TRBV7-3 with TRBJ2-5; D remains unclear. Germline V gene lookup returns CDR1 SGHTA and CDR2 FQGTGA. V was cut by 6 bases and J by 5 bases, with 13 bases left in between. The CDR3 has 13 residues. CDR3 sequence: CASSFRPGETQYF. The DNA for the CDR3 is TGTGCCAGCAGTTTCAGACCTGGGGAGACCCAGTACTTC.

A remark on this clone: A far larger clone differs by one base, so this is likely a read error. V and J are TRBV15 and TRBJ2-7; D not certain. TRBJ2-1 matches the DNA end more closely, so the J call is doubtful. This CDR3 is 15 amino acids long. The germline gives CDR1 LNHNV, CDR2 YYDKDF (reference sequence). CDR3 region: CATSRVRDPYNEQFF. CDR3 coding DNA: TGTGCCACCAGCAGAGTGAGAGACCCCTACAATGAGCAGTTCTTC.

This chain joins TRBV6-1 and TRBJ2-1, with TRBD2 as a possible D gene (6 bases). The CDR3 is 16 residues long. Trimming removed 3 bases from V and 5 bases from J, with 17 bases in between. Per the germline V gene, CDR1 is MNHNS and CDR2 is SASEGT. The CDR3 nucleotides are TGTGCCAGCAGTGACCAGGGAGGCTTTGGGAACAATGAGCAGTTCTTC. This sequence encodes CASSDQGGFGNNEQFF.

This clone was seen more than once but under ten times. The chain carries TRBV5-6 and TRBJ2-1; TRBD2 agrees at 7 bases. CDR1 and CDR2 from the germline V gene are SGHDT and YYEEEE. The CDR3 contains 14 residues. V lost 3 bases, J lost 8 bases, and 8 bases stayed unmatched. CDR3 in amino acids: CASSSGLSIDEQFF. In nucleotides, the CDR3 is TGTGCCAGCAGCTCGGGACTATCAATTGATGAGCAGTTCTTC.

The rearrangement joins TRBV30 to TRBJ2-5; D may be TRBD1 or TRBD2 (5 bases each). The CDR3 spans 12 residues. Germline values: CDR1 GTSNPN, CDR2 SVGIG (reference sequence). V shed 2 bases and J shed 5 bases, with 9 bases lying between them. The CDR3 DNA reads TGTGCCTGGAGTTGGGGCGGGGAGACCCAGTACTTC. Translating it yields CAWSWGGETQYF.

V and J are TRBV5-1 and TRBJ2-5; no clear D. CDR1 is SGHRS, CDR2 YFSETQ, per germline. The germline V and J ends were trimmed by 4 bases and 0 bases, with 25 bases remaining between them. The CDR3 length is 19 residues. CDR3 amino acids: CASSPGTPASLFYQETQYF. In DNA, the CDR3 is TGCGCCAGCAGCCCAGGAACACCAGCCTCGCTATTCTACCAAGAGACCCAGTACTTC.